Listed here is a single T cell receptor beta chain. J lost 2 bases, V lost 7 bases, and 13 bases had no gene match. This CDR3 is 16 amino acids long. Germline lookup yields CDR1 SNHLY and CDR2 FYNNEI. The data are from a study of blood T cell repertoires in COVID-19. Study details: Samples taken during acute and convalescent COVID-19 were collected in the United States, Italy and Spain.

The protocol was immunoSEQ multiplex PCR, while the TCRdb copy is restricted to in-frame clones and leaves out a portion. This table has roughly 100,000 clones, roughly 86% appearing once. Sequencing used peripheral blood. The receptor comes from a human donor in a cohort sampled during active COVID-19. This rearrangement joins TRBV2 to TRBJ2-7; 8 nucleotides line up with TRBD2. CDR3 coding DNA: TGTGCCAGCAAGGGGGTAGCGGGGACCCCTCCCTACGAGCAGTACTTC. Translation: CASKGVAGTPPYEQYF.